The T cell receptor (beta chain) described here comes from a study of response to subunit inactivated influenza vaccine. CDR3 length: 16 residues. Trimming took 2 bases from V and 4 from J; bases not matched to a gene: 6. From germline, CDR1 is SGHTA and CDR2 FQGTGA. TCRdb re-derived calls from the RT-PCR reads in MiXCR, one entry per CDR3 protein. This table has some 850,000 distinct CDR3 sequences, approximately 18% appearing once. This clonotype has only a few counts. The J gene is TRBJ2-5, the V gene TRBV7-3; 11 bases fit TRBD2. This receptor was taken from a man aged 50 to 59 who received an inactivated influenza vaccine. The sample consisted of PBMCs from blood, taken roughly 5 days after vaccination. DNA of the CDR3: TGTGCCAGCAGCTTAGCCCTAGCGGGAGGATCAGAGACCCAGTACTTC. The encoded protein is CASSLALAGGSETQYF.